The 5 T cell receptor beta chains presented below share a single source sample, sequenced in a study of shared T cell receptors in the human thymus (dated by TCRdb to 2020 to 2023). The library was obtained by the immunoSEQ multiplex PCR assay. TCRdb obtained this table from immuneACCESS and retained in-frame rearrangements with V and J assigned. These tables miss some clones; where compared with another copy, unresolved V genes account for less than half of the shortfall, and the remainder is unexplained. The table for this sample lists roughly 660,000 clones; around 87% of them were counted only once. 0.0095% to 0.013% of the sample is taken by the ten largest. These records were also assigned to another study, of human thymus T cells.

Sequencing used thymocytes. The receptors derive from a boy younger than two with a congenital heart defect. Donor details come from another sample of the same person, matched by shared clones.

V gene TRBV6-5 combines with J gene TRBJ2-1, with no clear D. The CDR3 runs 13 residues. In germline, CDR1 is MNHEY, CDR2 SVGAGI. The germline V and J ends were trimmed by 7 bases and 8 bases, with 15 bases remaining between them. The CDR3 reads CASNSLRSHEQFF. The CDR3 coding sequence is TGTGCCAGCAACTCCCTACGGTCCCATGAGCAGTTCTTC.

This rearrangement joins TRBV4-3 to TRBJ2-1; weak D call: TRBD2 (5 bases). V lost 0 bases, J lost 4 bases, and 19 bases lay in between. The CDR3 totals 18 residues. CDR1 is LGHNA, CDR2 YSLEER, per germline. CDR3 bases: TGCGCCAGCAGCCAAGATTCCCCACTCCGGGGTGCTTACAATGAGCAGTTCTTC. This translates into CASSQDSPLRGAYNEQFF.

The chain recombines TRBV5-4 with TRBJ1-2, with a possible D match to TRBD1 (6 bases). Germline loops: CDR1 SGHNT, CDR2 YYREEE (reference sequence). The V end was cut by 2 bases, the J end by 4 bases, with 12 bases between. The CDR3 loop spans 14 amino acids. For the CDR3, the DNA is TGTGCCAGCAGCTTTTACAGGGAGCCCTATGGCTACACCTTC. Its translation is CASSFYREPYGYTF.

This chain joins TRBV6-5 and TRBJ1-1, with TRBD1 matching 11 bases. Germline lookup yields CDR1 MNHEY and CDR2 SVGAGI. The trim removed 6 bases at V and 1 base at J, leaving 4 bases unmatched. This CDR3 spans 15 amino acids. The CDR3 is CASRRTGGKNTEAFF. The CDR3 DNA follows: TGTGCCAGCAGACGGACAGGGGGCAAGAACACTGAAGCTTTCTTT.

This rearrangement joins TRBV6-1 to TRBJ2-7; 10 bases are shared with TRBD2. Germline CDR1 MNHNS, CDR2 SASEGT. This CDR3 has 16 amino acids. Trimming at V came to 4 bases and at J to 2 bases, leaving 8 bases not matched to a gene. The DNA of the CDR3 is TGTGCCAGCAGTGGAGGTAAAGCGGGGGGGGCCTACGAGCAGTACTTC. It is translated as CASSGGKAGGAYEQYF.